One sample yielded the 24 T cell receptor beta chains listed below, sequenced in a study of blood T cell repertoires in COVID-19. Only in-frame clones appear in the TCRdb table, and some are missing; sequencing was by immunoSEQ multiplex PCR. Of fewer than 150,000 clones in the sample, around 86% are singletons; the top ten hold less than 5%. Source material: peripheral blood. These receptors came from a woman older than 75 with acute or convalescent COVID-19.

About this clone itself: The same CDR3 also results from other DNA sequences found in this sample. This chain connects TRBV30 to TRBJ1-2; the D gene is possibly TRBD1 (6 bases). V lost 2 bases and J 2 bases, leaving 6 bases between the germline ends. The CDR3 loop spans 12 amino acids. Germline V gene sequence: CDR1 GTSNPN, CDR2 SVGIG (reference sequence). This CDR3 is CAWSTGNYGYTF. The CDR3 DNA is TGTGCCTGGAGTACAGGGAACTATGGCTACACCTTC.

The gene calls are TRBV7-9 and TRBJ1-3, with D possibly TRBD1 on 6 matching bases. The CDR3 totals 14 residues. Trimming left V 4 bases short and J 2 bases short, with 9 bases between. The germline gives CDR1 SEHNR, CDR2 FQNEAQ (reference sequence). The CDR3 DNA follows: TGTGCCAGCAGCTCAGGGGACCCTGGAAACACCATATATTTT. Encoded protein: CASSSGDPGNTIYF.

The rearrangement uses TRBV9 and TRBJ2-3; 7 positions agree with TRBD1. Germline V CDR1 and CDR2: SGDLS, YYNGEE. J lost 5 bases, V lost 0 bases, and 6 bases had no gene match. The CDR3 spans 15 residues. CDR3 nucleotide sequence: TGTGCCAGCAGCGTAGTGGGGGACAGTGGAGATACGCAGTATTTT. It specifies CASSVVGDSGDTQYF.

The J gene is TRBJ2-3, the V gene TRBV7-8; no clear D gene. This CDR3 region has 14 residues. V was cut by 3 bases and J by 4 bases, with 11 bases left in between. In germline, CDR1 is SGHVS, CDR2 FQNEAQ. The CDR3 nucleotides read TGTGCCAGCAGCTTCTCCGTGAGGCCAGATACGCAGTATTTT. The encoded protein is CASSFSVRPDTQYF.

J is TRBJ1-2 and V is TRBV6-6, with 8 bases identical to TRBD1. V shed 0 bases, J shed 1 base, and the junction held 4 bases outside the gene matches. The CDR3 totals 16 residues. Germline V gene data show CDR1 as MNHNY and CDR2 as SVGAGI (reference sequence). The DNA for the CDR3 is TGTGCCAGCAGTTACTCCAGGGGGCGGGTTAACTATGGCTACACCTTC. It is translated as CASSYSRGRVNYGYTF.

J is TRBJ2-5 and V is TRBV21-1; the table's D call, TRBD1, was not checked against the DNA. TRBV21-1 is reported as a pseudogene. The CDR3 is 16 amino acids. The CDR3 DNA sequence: TGTGCCAGCAGCAAAGCGGGGCGTCAGGGTGGTGAGACCCAGTACTTC. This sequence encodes CASSKAGRQGGETQYF.

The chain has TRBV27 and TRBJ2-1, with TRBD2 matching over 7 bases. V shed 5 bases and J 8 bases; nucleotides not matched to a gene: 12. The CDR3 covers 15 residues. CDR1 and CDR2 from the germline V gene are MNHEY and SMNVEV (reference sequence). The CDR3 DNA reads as TGTGCCAGCAGTCGTTTGGGCAGGGAGGGCGATGAGCAGTTCTTC. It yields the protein CASSRLGREGDEQFF.

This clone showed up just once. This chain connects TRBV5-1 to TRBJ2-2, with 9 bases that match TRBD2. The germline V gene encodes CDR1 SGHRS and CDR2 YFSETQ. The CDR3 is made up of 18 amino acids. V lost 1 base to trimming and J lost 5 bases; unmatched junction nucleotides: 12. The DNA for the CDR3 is TGCGCCAGCAGCTTGTCTCCTAGCGGGAATTTTTTGACCGGGGAGCTGTTTTTT. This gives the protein CASSLSPSGNFLTGELFF.

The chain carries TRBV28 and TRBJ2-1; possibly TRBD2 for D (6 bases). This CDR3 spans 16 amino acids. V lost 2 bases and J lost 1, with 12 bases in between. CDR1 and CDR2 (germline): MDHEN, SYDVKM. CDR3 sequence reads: CASSLTLAPSYNEQFF. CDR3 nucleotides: TGTGCCAGCAGTTTAACCCTAGCGCCTTCCTACAATGAGCAGTTCTTC.

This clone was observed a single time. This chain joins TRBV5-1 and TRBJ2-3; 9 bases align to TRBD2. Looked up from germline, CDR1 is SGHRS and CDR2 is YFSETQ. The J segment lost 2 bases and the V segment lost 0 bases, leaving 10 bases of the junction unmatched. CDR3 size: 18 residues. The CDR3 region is CASSLAKAASGVTDTQYF. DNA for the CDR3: TGCGCCAGCAGCTTGGCCAAAGCAGCTAGCGGGGTCACAGATACGCAGTATTTT.

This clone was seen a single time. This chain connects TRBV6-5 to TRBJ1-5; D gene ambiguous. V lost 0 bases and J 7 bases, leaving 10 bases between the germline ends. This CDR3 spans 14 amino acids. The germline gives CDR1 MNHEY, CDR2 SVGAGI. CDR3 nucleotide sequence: TGTGCCAGCAGTTACTCGATCTCGGGGCAGCCCCAGCATTTT. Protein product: CASSYSISGQPQHF.

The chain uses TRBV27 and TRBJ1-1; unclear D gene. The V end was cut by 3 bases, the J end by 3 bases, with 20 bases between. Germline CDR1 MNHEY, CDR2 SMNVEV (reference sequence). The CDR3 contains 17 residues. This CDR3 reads CASSLVSPRVYDTEAFF. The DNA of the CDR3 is TGTGCCAGCAGTTTGGTCTCGCCGCGGGTTTATGACACTGAAGCTTTCTTT.

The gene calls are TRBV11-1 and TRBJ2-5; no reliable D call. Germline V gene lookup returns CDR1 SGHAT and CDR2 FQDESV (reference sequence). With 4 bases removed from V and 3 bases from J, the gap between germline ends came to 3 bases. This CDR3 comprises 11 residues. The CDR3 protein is CASSYKETQYF. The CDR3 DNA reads TGTGCCAGCAGCTATAAAGAGACCCAGTACTTC. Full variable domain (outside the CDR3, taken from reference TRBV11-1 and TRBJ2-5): EAEVAQSPRYKITEKSQAVAFWCDPISGHATLYWYRQILGQGPELLVQFQDESVVDDSQLPKDRFSAERLKGVDSTLKIQPAELGDSAMYLCASSYKETQYFGPGTRLLVL.

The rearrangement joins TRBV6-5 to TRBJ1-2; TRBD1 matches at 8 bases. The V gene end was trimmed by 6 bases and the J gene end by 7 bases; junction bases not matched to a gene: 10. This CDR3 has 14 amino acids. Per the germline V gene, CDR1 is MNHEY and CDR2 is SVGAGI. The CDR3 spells CASRRQGRGSGYTF. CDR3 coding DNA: TGTGCCAGCAGAAGACAGGGGAGGGGCTCTGGCTACACCTTC.

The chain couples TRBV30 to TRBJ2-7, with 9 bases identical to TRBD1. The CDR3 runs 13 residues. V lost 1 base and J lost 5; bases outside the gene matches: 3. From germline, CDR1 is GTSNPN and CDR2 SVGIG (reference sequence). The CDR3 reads CAWSADRGDEQYF. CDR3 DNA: TGTGCCTGGAGTGCGGACAGGGGAGACGAGCAGTACTTC.

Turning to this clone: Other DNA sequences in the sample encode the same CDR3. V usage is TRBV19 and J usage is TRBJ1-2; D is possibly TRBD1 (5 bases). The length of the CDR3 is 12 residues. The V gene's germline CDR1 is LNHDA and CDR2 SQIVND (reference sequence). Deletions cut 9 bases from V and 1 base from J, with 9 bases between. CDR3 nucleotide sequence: TGTGCCAGCACAAGGGGTAACTATGGCTACACCTTC. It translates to CASTRGNYGYTF.

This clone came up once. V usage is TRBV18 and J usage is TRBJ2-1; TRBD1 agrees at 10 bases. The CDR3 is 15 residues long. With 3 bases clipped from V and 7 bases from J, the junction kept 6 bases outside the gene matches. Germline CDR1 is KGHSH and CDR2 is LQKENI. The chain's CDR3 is CASSPGQGMNNEQFF. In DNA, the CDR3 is TGTGCCAGCTCACCGGGACAGGGGATGAATAATGAGCAGTTCTTC.

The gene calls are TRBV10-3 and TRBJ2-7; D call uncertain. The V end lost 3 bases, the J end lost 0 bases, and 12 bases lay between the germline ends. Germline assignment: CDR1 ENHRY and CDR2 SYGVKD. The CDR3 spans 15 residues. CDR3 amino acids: CAISDPLRSSYEQYF. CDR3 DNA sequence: TGTGCCATCAGTGACCCCTTGCGGAGCTCCTACGAGCAGTACTTC.

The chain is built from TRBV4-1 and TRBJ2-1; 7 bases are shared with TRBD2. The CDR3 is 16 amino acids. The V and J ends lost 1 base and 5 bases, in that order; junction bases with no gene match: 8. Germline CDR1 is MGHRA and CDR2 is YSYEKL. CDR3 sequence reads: CASSQALREPDNEQFF. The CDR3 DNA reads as TGCGCCAGCAGCCAAGCTTTGCGGGAGCCCGACAATGAGCAGTTCTTC.

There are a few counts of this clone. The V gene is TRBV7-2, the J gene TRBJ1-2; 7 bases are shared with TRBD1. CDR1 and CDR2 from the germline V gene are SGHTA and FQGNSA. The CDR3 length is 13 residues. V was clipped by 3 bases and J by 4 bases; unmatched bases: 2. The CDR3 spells CASSLGQIYGYTF. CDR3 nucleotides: TGTGCCAGCAGCTTGGGACAGATCTATGGCTACACCTTC.

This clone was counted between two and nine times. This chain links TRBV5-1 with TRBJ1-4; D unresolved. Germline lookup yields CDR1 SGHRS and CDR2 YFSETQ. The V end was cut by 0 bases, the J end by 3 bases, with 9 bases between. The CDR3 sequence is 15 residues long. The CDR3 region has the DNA TGCGCCAGCAGCTTGGGAGTTGTTCCTAATGAAAAACTGTTTTTT. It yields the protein CASSLGVVPNEKLFF.

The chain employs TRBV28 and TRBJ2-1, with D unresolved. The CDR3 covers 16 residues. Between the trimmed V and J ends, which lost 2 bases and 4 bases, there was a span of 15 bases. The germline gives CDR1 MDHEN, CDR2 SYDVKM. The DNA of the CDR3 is TGTGCCAGCAGTTTAGAATCTCTAGTGATATACAATGAGCAGTTCTTC. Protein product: CASSLESLVIYNEQFF.

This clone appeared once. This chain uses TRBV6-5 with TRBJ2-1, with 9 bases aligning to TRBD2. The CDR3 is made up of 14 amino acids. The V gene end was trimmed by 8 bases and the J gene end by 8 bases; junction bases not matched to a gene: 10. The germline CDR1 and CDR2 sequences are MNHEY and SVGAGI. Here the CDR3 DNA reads TGTGCCAGCGGACGTAGCGGGAGAACGGATGAGCAGTTCTTC. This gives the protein CASGRSGRTDEQFF.

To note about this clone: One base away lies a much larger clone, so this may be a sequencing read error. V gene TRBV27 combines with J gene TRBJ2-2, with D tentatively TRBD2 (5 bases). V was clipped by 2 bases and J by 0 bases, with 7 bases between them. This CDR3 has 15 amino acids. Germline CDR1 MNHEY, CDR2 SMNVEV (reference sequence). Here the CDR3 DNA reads TGTGCCAGCAGTTTAGCGGGCCCGAACACCGGGGAGCTGTTTTTT. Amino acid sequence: CASSLAGPNTGELFF.